The entry below gives a single TCR beta chain sequence along with its context. The CDR3 is made up of 17 amino acids. The germline gives CDR1 MNHEY, CDR2 SVGEGT. V lost 5 bases, J lost 1 base, and 20 bases lay in between. A single record per CDR3 protein comes from TCRdb applying MiXCR to the RT-PCR reads. The sample has hundreds of thousands of distinct CDR3 sequences, 12% to 15% seen once. The sample comprised memory CD4+ T cells from blood. This receptor was obtained from a female donor in good health, serving as a healthy control. The chain uses TRBV6-2 or TRBV6-3 and TRBJ2-5; no clear D. The CDR3 loop reads CASSPRSLERIQETQYF. CDR3 bases: TGTGCCAGCAGTCCCCGTTCCCTAGAGCGAATCCAAGAGACCCAGTACTTC.